This TCR beta chain stems from a study of T cell changes during pregnancy in multiple sclerosis. The method was immunoSEQ multiplex PCR; TCRdb's version includes in-frame clones alone and lacks a portion of them. The data show about 59,000 clones, with around 90% seen just once and 0.85% to 0.95% held by the top ten. With V trimmed by 4 bases and J by 0 bases, 3 bases remained unmatched. The germline gives CDR1 SGHRS, CDR2 YFSETQ. The length of the CDR3 is 15 residues. The material was peripheral blood, obtained in the first trimester of pregnancy. The chain links TRBV5-1 to TRBJ2-2; 7 bases fit TRBD1. The origin of this receptor is a female donor in good health, enrolled as a control in a pregnancy study. The CDR3 region is CASSRGTANTGELFF. The DNA of the CDR3 is TGCGCCAGCAGCAGAGGGACAGCGAACACCGGGGAGCTGTTTTTT.